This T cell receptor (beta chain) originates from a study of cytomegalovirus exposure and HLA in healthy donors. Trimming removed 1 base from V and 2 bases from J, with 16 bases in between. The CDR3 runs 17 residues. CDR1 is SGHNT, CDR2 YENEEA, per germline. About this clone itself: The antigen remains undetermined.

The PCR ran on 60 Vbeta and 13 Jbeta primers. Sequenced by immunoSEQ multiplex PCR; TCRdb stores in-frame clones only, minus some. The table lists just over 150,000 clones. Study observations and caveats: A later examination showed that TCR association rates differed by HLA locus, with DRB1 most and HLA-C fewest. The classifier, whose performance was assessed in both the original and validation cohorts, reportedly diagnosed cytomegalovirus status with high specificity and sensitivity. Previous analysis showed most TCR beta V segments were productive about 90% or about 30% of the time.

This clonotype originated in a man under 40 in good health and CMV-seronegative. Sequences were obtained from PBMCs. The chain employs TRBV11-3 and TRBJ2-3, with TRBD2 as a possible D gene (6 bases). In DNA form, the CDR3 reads TGTGCCAGCAGCTTAGTTTGGCGGGGCTACCCCACAGATACGCAGTATTTT. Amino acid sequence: CASSLVWRGYPTDTQYF. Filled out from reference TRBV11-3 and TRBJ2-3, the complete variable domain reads EAGVVQSPRYKIIEKKQPVAFWCNPISGHNTLYWYLQNLGQGPELLIRYENEEAVDDSQLPKDRFSAERLKGVDSTLKIQPAELGDSAVYLCASSLVWRGYPTDTQYFGPGTRLTVL.